This paragraph reports one T cell receptor beta chain. Base qualities were left out, and no much larger clone turns up one base away. PBMC were thawed, rested overnight, stained with a GMM-loaded CD1B tetramer, a Live/Dead dye and anti-CD3, and then sorted on a FACS Aria II. CD1B tetramers were loaded with C32 glucose monomycolate purified from Rhodococcus equi. Before cryopreservation, the PBMC used for tetramer sorting had been depleted of CD14-expressing monocytes for a separate study. About 100,000 tetramer-negative cells were sorted from each donor and analyzed alongside the tetramer-positive cells. Antigen-specific T cells were sorted from several healthy South African adults using GMM-loaded CD1B tetramers. The data derive from a study of T cells in tuberculosis (dated by TCRdb to the late 2010s). Regarding the study in general: The study combined CD1B tetramers and high-throughput TCR immunosequencing to characterize T cells specific for the mycobacterial lipid antigen glucose monomycolate (GMM). Results the study describes overall, beyond this receptor: The stringent sort gate may have missed T cells binding the CD1B-GMM tetramer with low affinity.

Because TCR-alpha and TCR-beta chains were sequenced unpaired, no information on chain pairing was available. TCR libraries were generated with the immunoSEQ multiplex PCR assay, using TCR-beta and/or TCR-alpha/delta assays for each sample. Amplified TCR libraries were sequenced on the Illumina high-throughput platform. As for how the authors treated the data: Clustering and dimensionality reduction relied on pairwise TCRdist distances among GMM-specific receptors from T cells that were either sorted ex vivo or expanded in vitro. Sequence motifs defined by gene usage and CDR3 content were checked for enrichment by comparing tetramer-positive and tetramer-negative populations. Sourced from immuneACCESS, this table was stored by TCRdb with only in-frame sequences that have V and J called. A share of the clones is absent; for the studies checked, an unresolved V gene accounts for under half, and the remainder has no known explanation. V and J calls and clone size are as listed in that table; D and trimming were resolved from the DNA. For this sample there are 80,000 to 90,000 clones; roughly 91% appear just once. The biggest ten clones account for under 2.5% of the sample.

This TCR came from an adult woman with latent tuberculosis. Specimen: CD1b-GMM tetramer-negative cells sorted from PBMCs. In light of the paper, this sample's cell subset or site label describes: T cells not binding CD1B-GMM tetramer, sorted from same donor.

CDR3 reads: CASSRGANVLTF. The nucleotide sequence reads TGTGCCAGCAGTCGGGGGGCCAACGTCCTGACTTTC. The V and J genes are TRBV5-4 and TRBJ2-6, with the D gene not confidently named. A distance of 4 bases separates the germline ends of V and J, which lose 5 bases and 4 bases respectively. The CDR3 starts with the cysteine, ends with the phenylalanine, and has 12 residues. Of the read, only the CDR3 DNA is kept; its 36 bases are in frame from base 1. In the germline V gene (reference sequence), CDR1 corresponds to SGHNT and CDR2 to YYREEE. Where the CDR3 stops, the reference TRBV5-4 and TRBJ2-6 genes take over; the full variable domain is ETGVTQSPTHLIKTRGQQVTLRCSSQSGHNTVSWYQQALGQGPQFIFQYYREEENGRGNFPPRFSGLQFPNYSSELNVNALELDDSALYLCASSRGANVLTFGAGSRLTVL.